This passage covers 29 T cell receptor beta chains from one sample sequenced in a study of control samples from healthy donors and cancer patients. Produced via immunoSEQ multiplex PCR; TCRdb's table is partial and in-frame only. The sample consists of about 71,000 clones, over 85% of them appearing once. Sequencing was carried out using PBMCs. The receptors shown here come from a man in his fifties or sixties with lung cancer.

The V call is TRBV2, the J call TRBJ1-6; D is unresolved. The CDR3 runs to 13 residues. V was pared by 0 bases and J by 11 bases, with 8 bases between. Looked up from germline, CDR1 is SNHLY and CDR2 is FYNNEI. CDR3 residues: CASSEALNTPLHF. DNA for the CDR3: TGTGCCAGCAGTGAAGCGCTTAACACACCCCTCCACTTT.

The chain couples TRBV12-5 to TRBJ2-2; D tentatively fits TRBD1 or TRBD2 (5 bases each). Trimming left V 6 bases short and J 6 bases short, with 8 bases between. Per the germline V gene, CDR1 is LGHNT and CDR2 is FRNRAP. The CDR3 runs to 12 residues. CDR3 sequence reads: CASGGDAGELFF. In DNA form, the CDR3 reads TGTGCTAGTGGGGGGGACGCCGGGGAGCTGTTTTTT.

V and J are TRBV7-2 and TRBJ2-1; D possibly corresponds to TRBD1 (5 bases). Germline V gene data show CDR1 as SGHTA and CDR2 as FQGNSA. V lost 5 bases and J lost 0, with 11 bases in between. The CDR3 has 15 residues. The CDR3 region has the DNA TGTGCCAGCAGCCCAGGGATTAGCTCCTACAATGAGCAGTTCTTC. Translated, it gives CASSPGISSYNEQFF.

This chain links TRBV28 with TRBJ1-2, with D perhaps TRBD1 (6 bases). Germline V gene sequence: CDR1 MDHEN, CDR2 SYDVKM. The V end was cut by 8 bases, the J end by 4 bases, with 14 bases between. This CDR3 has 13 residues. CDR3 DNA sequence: TGTGCCAGCCGACCTCGGACAGCCTATGGCTACACCTTC. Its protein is CASRPRTAYGYTF.

DNA of the CDR3: TGTGCCAGCAGCGTAGGTTCCGTACTAGCCAAAAACATTCAGTACTTC. Translation: CASSVGSVLAKNIQYF. V usage is TRBV9 and J usage is TRBJ2-4, with D unresolved. Germline V lookup: CDR1 SGDLS, CDR2 YYNGEE. The CDR3 is 16 amino acids. Deletions cut 0 bases from V and 0 bases from J, with 10 bases between.

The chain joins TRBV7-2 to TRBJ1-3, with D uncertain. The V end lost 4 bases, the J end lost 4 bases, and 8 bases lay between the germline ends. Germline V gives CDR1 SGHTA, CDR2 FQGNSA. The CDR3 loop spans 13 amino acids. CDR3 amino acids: CASSSNSGNTIYF. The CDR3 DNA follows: TGTGCCAGCAGCTCCAATTCGGGAAACACCATATATTTT. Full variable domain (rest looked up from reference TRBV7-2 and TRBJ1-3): GAGVSQSPSNKVTEKGKDVELRCDPISGHTALYWYRQSLGQGLEFLIYFQGNSAPDKSGLPSDRFSAERTGGSVSTLTIQRTQQEDSAVYLCASSSNSGNTIYFGEGSWLTVV.

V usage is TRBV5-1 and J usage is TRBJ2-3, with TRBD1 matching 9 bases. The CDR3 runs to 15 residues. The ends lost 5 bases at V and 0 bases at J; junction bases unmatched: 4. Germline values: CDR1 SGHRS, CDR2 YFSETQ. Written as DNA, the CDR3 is TGCGCCAGCAGTACCGGGACAGGGAGCACAGATACGCAGTATTTT. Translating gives CASSTGTGSTDTQYF.

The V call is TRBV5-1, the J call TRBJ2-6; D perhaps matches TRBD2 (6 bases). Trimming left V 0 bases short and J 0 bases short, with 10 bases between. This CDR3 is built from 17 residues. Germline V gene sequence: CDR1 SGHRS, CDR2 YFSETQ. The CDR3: CASSLAGGRSGANVLTF. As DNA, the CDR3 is TGCGCCAGCAGCTTGGCCGGGGGTCGCTCTGGGGCCAACGTCCTGACTTTC.

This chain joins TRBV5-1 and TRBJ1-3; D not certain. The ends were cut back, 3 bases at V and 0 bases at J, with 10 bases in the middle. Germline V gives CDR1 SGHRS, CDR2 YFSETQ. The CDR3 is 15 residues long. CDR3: CASSSTDPSGNTIYF. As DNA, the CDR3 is TGCGCCAGCAGCTCAACGGACCCCTCTGGAAACACCATATATTTT.

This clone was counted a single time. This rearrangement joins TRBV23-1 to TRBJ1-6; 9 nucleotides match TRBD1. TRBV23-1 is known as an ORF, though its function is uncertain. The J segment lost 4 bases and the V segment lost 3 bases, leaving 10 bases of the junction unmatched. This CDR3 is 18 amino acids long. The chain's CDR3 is CASSHPGQGMGYNSPLHF. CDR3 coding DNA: TGCGCCAGCAGTCACCCGGGACAGGGCATGGGGTATAATTCACCCCTCCACTTT.

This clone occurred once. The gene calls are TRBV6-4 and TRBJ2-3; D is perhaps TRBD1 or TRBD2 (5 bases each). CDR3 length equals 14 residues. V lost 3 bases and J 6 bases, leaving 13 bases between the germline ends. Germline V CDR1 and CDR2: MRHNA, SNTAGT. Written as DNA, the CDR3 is TGTGCCAGCAGTGATCGGGGACCCAGGGATACGCAGTATTTT. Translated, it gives CASSDRGPRDTQYF.

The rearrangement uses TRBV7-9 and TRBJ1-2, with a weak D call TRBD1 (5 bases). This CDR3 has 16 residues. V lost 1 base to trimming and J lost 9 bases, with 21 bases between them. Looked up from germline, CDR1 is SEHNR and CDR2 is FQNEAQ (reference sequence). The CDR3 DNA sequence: TGTGCCAGCAGCTTAGGAACGTCCCGGGACTGGCTAAGCTACACCTTC. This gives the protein CASSLGTSRDWLSYTF.

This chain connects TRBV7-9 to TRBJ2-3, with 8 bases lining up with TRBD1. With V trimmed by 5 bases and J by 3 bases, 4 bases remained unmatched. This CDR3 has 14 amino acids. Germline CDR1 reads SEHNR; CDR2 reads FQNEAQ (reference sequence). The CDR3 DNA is TGTGCCAGCAGCCTGACAGGGGTTACAGATACGCAGTATTTT. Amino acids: CASSLTGVTDTQYF.

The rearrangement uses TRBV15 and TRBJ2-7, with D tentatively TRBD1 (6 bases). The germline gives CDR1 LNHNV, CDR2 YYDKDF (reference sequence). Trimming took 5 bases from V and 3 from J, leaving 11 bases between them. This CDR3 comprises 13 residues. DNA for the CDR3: TGTGCCACCAGCCCGGGACACCGCTACGAGCAGTACTTC. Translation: CATSPGHRYEQYF. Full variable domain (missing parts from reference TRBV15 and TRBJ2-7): DAMVIQNPRYQVTQFGKPVTLSCSQTLNHNVMYWYQQKSSQAPKLLFHYYDKDFNNEADTPDNFQSRRPNTSFCFLDIRSPGLGDTAMYLCATSPGHRYEQYFGPGTRLTVT.

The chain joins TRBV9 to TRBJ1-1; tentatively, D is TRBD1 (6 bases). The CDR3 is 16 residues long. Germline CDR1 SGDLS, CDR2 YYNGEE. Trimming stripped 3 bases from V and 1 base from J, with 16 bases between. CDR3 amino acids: CASSAIIRGPNTEAFF. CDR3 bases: TGTGCCAGCAGCGCAATTATCCGGGGGCCGAACACTGAAGCTTTCTTT.

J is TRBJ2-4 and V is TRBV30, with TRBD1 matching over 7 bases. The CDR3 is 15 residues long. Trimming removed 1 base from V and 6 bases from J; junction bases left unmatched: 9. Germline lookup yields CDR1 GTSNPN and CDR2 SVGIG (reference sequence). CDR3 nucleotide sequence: TGTGCCTGGAGTGGCCGGACAGGCGGAACAAACATTCAGTACTTC. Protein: CAWSGRTGGTNIQYF.

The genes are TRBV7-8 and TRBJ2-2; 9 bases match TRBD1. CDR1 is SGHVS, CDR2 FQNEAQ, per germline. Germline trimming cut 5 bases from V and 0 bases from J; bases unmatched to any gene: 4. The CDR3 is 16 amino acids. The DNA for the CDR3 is TGTGCCAGCAGCGCGAGACAGGGGGCGAACACCGGGGAGCTGTTTTTT. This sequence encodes CASSARQGANTGELFF.

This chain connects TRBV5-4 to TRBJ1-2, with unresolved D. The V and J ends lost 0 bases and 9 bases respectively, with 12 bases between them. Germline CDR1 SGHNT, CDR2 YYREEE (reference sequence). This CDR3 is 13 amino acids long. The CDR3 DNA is TGTGCCAGCAGCTTGGTAGGGTTCGAAAGCTACACCTTC. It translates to CASSLVGFESYTF. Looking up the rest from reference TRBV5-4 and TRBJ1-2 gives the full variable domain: ETGVTQSPTHLIKTRGQQVTLRCSSQSGHNTVSWYQQALGQGPQFIFQYYREEENGRGNFPPRFSGLQFPNYSSELNVNALELDDSALYLCASSLVGFESYTFGSGTRLTVV.

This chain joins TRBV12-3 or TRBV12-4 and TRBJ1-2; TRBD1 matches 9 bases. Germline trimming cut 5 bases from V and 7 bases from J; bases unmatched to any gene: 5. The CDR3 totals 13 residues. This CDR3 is CASSLQGASGYTF. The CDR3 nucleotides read TGTGCCAGCAGTCTACAGGGGGCTAGTGGCTACACCTTC.

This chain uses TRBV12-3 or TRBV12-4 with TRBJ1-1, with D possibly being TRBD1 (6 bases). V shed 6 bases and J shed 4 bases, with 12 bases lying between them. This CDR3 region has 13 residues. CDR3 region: CASSPTGPTEAFF. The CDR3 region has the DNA TGTGCCAGCAGCCCGACAGGACCCACTGAAGCTTTCTTT.

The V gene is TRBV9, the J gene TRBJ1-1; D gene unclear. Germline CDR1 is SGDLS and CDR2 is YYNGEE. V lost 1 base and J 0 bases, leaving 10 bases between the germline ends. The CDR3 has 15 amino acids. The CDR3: CASSVLTDMNTEAFF. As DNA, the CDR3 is TGTGCCAGCAGCGTATTGACGGATATGAACACTGAAGCTTTCTTT. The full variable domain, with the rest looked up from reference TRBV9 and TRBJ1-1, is DSGVTQTPKHLITATGQRVTLRCSPRSGDLSVYWYQQSLDQGLQFLIQYYNGEERAKGNILERFSAQQFPDLHSELNLSSLELGDSALYFCASSVLTDMNTEAFFGQGTRLTVV.

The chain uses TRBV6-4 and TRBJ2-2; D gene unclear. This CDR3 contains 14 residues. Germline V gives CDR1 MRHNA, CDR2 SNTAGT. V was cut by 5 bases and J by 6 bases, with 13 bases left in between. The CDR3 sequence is CASSPFTTSGELFF. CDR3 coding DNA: TGTGCCAGCAGTCCTTTCACTACCTCCGGGGAGCTGTTTTTT.

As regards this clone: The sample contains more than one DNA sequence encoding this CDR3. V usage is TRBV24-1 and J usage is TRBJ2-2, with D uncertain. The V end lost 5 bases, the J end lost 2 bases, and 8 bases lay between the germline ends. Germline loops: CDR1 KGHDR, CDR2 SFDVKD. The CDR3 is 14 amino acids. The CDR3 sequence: CATSGPFNTGELFF. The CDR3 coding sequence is TGTGCCACCAGTGGCCCGTTTAACACCGGGGAGCTGTTTTTT.

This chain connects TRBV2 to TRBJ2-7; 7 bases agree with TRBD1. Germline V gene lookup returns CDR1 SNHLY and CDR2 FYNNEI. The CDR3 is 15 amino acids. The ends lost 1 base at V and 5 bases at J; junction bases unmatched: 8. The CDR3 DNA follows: TGTGCCAGCAGTGAAGGACTAAAGGGGGCGGACGAGCAGTACGTC. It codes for CASSEGLKGADEQYV.

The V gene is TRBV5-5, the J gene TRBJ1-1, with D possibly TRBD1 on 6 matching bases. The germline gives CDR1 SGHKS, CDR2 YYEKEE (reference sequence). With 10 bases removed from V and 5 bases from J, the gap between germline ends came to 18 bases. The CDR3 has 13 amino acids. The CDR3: CACAVIQGTEAFF. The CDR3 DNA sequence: TGTGCCTGCGCGGTAATCCAGGGGACTGAAGCTTTCTTT. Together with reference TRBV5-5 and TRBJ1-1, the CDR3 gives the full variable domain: DAGVTQSPTHLIKTRGQQVTLRCSPISGHKSVSWYQQVLGQGPQFIFQYYEKEERGRGNFPDRFSARQFPNYSSELNVNALLLGDSALYLCACAVIQGTEAFFGQGTRLTVV.

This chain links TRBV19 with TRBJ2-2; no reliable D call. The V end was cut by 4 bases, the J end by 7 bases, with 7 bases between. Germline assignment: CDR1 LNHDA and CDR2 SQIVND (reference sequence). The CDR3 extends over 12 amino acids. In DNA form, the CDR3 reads TGTGCCAGTAGTAACGACGGCGGGGAGCTGTTTTTT. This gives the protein CASSNDGGELFF. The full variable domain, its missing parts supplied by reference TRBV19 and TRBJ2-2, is DGGITQSPKYLFRKEGQNVTLSCEQNLNHDAMYWYRQDPGQGLRLIYYSQIVNDFQKGDIAEGYSVSREKKESFPLTVTSAQKNPTAFYLCASSNDGGELFFGEGSRLTVL.

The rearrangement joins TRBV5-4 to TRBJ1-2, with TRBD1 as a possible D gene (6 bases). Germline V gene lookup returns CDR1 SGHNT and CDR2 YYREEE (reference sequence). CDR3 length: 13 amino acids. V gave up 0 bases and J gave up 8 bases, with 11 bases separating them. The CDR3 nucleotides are TGTGCCAGCAGCTTGGCACAGGGAACAGGCTACACCTTC. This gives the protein CASSLAQGTGYTF.

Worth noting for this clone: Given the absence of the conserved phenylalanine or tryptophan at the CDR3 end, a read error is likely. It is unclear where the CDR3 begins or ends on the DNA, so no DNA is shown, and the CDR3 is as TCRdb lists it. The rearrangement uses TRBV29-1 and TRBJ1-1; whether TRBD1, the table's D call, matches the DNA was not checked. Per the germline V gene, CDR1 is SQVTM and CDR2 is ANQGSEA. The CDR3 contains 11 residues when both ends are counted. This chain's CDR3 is CSVGIVTGLWV.

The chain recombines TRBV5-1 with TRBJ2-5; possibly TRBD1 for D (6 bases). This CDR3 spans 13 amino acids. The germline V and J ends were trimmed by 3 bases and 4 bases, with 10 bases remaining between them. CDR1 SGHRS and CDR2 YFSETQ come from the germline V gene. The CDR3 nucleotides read TGCGCCAGCAGCTCAGGGGCCGGAGAGACCCAGTACTTC. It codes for CASSSGAGETQYF.